Listed below are T cell receptor beta chains from one sample, sequenced in a study of blood T cell repertoires in COVID-19. The assay was immunoSEQ multiplex PCR, and TCRdb's table has in-frame clones only and misses some. The sample includes over 300,000 clones, just over 85% of them seen just once. Sequenced input: PBMCs or T cells enriched from blood (not recorded which). These receptors were obtained from a woman aged 18-30 years who had recovered from COVID-19. The CDR3 runs from the conserved cysteine through the conserved F or W. The D gene is left open where the match is weak. Size is omitted from some rows. Given values are once, few, many or a class for expanded clones.

J gene	D gene	clone size	V gene	CDR3 DNA	CDR3 protein
TRBJ1-1	NA	few	TRBV11-3	TGTGCCAGCAGCTTACAGGGGTCCTACACTGAAGCTTTCTTT	CASSLQGSYTEAFF
TRBJ2-1	TRBD2	NA	TRBV11-3	TGTGCCAGCAGCTCTGGGACTAGCGGGGGGGTAAGTGAGCAGTTCTTC	CASSSGTSGGVSEQFF
TRBJ2-3	TRBD2	NA	TRBV7-6	TGTGCCAGCAGCCCCCGGGGCGGGAGTGCAGATACGCAGTATTTT	CASSPRGGSADTQYF
TRBJ2-5	TRBD1	NA	TRBV19	TGTGCCAGTATTGAAGGACAGGGCCTACAGTACCAAGAGACCCAGTACTTC	CASIEGQGLQYQETQYF
TRBJ2-7	TRBD1	NA	TRBV10-2	TGCGCCAGTGCAGGGCGGTCCGGGACAGGCTCTTCGGGCTCCTACGAGCAGTACTTC	CASAGRSGTGSSGSYEQYF
TRBJ2-2	NA	few	TRBV27	TGTGCCAGCAGCCGGAGGACAGATCACACCGGGGAGCTGTTTTTT	CASSRRTDHTGELFF
TRBJ1-1	TRBD1	NA	TRBV7-9	TGTGCCAGCAGCAAGGACAGGGGGCGGGAAGCTTTCTTT	CASSKDRGREAFF
TRBJ2-7	NA	once	TRBV28	TGTGCCAGCAGCCTGACTAGGTTGGAGCAGTACTTC	CASSLTRLEQYF
TRBJ1-5	NA	once	TRBV28	TGTGCCAGCAGTCCCACCAGGGGCCTTAACAATCAGCCCCAGCATTTT	CASSPTRGLNNQPQHF
TRBJ2-1	NA	NA	TRBV4-1	TGCGCCAGCAGCCAAGACAGGGGTTGGAATGAGCAGTTCTTC	CASSQDRGWNEQFF
TRBJ1-2	NA	NA	TRBV3-1/TRBV3-2	TGTGCCAGCAGCCAAGTACAGGCTTACTATGGCTACACCTTC	CASSQVQAYYGYTF
TRBJ1-1	TRBD1	few	TRBV28	TGTGCCAGCAGTCCCACGACAGGGTGGTCCGAAGCTTTCTTT	CASSPTTGWSEAFF
TRBJ1-1	TRBD1	NA	TRBV6-5	TGTGCCAGCAGTTACTCGGGACAGGGGTTAACTGAAGCTTTCTTT	CASSYSGQGLTEAFF
TRBJ1-2	TRBD1	NA	TRBV4-2	TGTGCCAGCAGCCAGGACAGGTCTGACGGCTACACCTTC	CASSQDRSDGYTF
TRBJ2-7	TRBD2	NA	TRBV3-1/TRBV3-2	TGTGCCAGCAGCCCCCCATCTCGGACTAGCGGCTACGAGCAGTACTTC	CASSPPSRTSGYEQYF
TRBJ1-2	NA	NA	TRBV25-1	TGTGCCAGCAGTGAAGGGGAGACGGGATACTATGGCTACACCTTC	CASSEGETGYYGYTF
TRBJ1-1	TRBD1	NA	TRBV5-1	TGCGCCAGCAGCCCGGGACAGGGGAACACTGAAGCTTTCTTT	CASSPGQGNTEAFF
TRBJ1-2	NA	once	TRBV20-1	TGCAGCCTATGGGGGGTACATGGCTACACCTTC	CSLWGVHGYTF
TRBJ1-1	NA	once	TRBV11-2	TGTGCCAGCAGCTTACGCCCCACGGCCAGGGGTACTGAAGCTTTCTTT	CASSLRPTARGTEAFF
TRBJ1-5	NA	NA	TRBV21-1	TGTGCCAGCTGTCCCTCAGTCCAGCATTTT	CASCPSVQHF
TRBJ1-1	NA	NA	TRBV19	TGTGCCAGTAGTATCACGTTAGATCGGAACACTGAAGCTTTCTTT	CASSITLDRNTEAFF
TRBJ2-1	NA	NA	TRBV28	TGTGCCAGCAGTTTAGCCAGGGGCATCGGCAATGAGCAGTTCTTC	CASSLARGIGNEQFF
TRBJ2-1	TRBD2	once	TRBV11-2	TGTGCCAGCAGCCCCCCCTGGGCTAGCGGGGGCAATGAGCAGTTCTTC	CASSPPWASGGNEQFF
TRBJ1-3	NA	NA	TRBV20-1	TGCAGTGCTAGTCGAGAAAATCTCGGAAACACCATATATTTT	CSASRENLGNTIYF
TRBJ2-2	TRBD1	NA	TRBV7-7	TGTGCTAGCAGCCTGGACAGGGCGGGCACCGGGGAGCTGTTTTTT	CASSLDRAGTGELFF
TRBJ2-5	TRBD1	NA	TRBV19	TGTGCCAGTAGCCCACAGACAGGGCAAGAGACCCAGTACTTC	CASSPQTGQETQYF
TRBJ1-1	TRBD1	NA	TRBV27	TGTGCCAGCAGTTCGGGACAGAGGCGGGCTTTCTTT	CASSSGQRRAFF
TRBJ2-7	NA	NA	TRBV30	TGTGCCTGGCGCCCCGGGACATTGATTCTATACGAGCAGTACTTC	CAWRPGTLILYEQYF
TRBJ1-6	NA	NA	TRBV7-9	TGTGCCAGCAGCCGACGGAGTTCACCCCTCCACTTT	CASSRRSSPLHF
TRBJ1-1	NA	NA	TRBV6-5	TGTGCCAGCAGTTACTCGGGACACATGAACACTGAAGCTTTCTTT	CASSYSGHMNTEAFF
TRBJ1-5	NA	NA	TRBV6-5	TGTGCCAGCAGCGGACAGTTCGGCAATCAGCCCCAGCATTTT	CASSGQFGNQPQHF
TRBJ1-1	NA	NA	TRBV7-2	TGTGCCAGCAGCTCTCGGACAAGGATGAACACTGAAGCTTTCTTT	CASSSRTRMNTEAFF
TRBJ2-7	NA	NA	TRBV4-1	TGCGCCAGCAGTCAAGTCGGCGGGTTTGGGGAGCAGTACTTC	CASSQVGGFGEQYF
TRBJ2-7	NA	NA	TRBV5-1	TGCGCCAGCAGCTCCCCACCTACCTACGAGCAGTACTTC	CASSSPPTYEQYF
TRBJ1-1	NA	NA	TRBV2	TGTGCCAGCAGTGAGGGGGGGCGCTTAAACACTGAAGCTTTCTTT	CASSEGGRLNTEAFF
TRBJ2-1	TRBD2	NA	TRBV27	TGTGCCAGCAGTTTTGGCGGGAGCTCCTACAATGAGCAGTTCTTC	CASSFGGSSYNEQFF
TRBJ2-3	NA	NA	TRBV5-4	TGTGCCAGCACCCCAGGAGGGGGCACAGATACGCAGTATTTT	CASTPGGGTDTQYF
TRBJ2-3	NA	NA	TRBV7-2	TGTGCCAAGCTGTTGGGGGCGGACTTCACAGATACGCAGTATTTT	CAKLLGADFTDTQYF
TRBJ1-2	NA	NA	TRBV27	TGTGCCAGCAGTTCGCGGGACTCCCTGGGAAGGACCTTC	CASSSRDSLGRTF
TRBJ2-7	TRBD1	NA	TRBV28	TGTGCCAGCAGTACGACCCACAGGGGTCTGACCTACGAGCAGTACTTC	CASSTTHRGLTYEQYF
TRBJ1-2	TRBD1	few	TRBV27	TGTGCCAGCAGACGGGGGGGACAGGGCAGTGGCTACACCTTC	CASRRGGQGSGYTF
TRBJ2-1	TRBD1	NA	TRBV19	TGTGCCAGTAGTCCGCCGGGACAGGGGGCTTATGAGCAGTTCTTC	CASSPPGQGAYEQFF
TRBJ1-5	NA	NA	TRBV3-1/TRBV3-2	TGTGCCAGCAGCGAGAGTGACAGAGATCAGCCCCAGCATTTT	CASSESDRDQPQHF
TRBJ1-3	TRBD1	once	TRBV6-5	TGTGCCAGCAGCGCCAGGGGGAGAGGAAACACCATATATTTT	CASSARGRGNTIYF
TRBJ2-1	NA	NA	TRBV25-1	TGTGCCAGCAGTGGAAGAAGGACAGGGAGGGTCAATGAGCAGTTCTTC	CASSGRRTGRVNEQFF
TRBJ1-1	TRBD1	NA	TRBV28	TGTGCCAGCAGTCTACAGGGGAGGAACACTGAAGCTTTCTTT	CASSLQGRNTEAFF